These 9 T cell receptor beta chains were all obtained from the same sample, sequenced in a study of chemoradiotherapy in HPV16-positive cancers. Libraries were prepared by immunoSEQ multiplex PCR; TCRdb keeps only in-frame clonotypes and omits some of them. The sample lists approximately 27,000 clones; approximately 80% were seen once. The sample here was blood, taken from a patient who underwent chemoradiotherapy. The receptors here all came from a human donor with HPV-associated anogenital cancer.

The CDR3 sequence: CASSLSPRFNIQYF. CDR3 DNA: TGTGCCAGCAGTTTATCTCCCCGTTTTAACATTCAGTACTTC. This chain links TRBV27 with TRBJ2-4; D uncertain. Looked up from germline, CDR1 is MNHEY and CDR2 is SMNVEV (reference sequence). The CDR3 has 14 residues. V was clipped by 0 bases and J by 7 bases, with 10 bases between them.

This rearrangement joins TRBV19 to TRBJ2-1, with D possibly being TRBD1 or TRBD2 (6 bases each). Trimming stripped 0 bases from V and 6 bases from J, with 15 bases between. CDR1 is LNHDA, CDR2 SQIVND, per germline (reference sequence). The CDR3 totals 16 residues. The CDR3, as DNA: TGTGCCAGTAGTATAGATCGGTTAGGGGGGCGCAATGAGCAGTTCTTC. As protein: CASSIDRLGGRNEQFF.

The chain is built from TRBV2 and TRBJ2-7; D unresolved. V shed 2 bases and J shed 5 bases, with 10 bases lying between them. Germline V gene sequence: CDR1 SNHLY, CDR2 FYNNEI. CDR3 length: 13 residues. CDR3 sequence: CASSETRGHEQYF. The CDR3 DNA sequence: TGTGCCAGCAGTGAAACCCGCGGCCACGAGCAGTACTTC.

This clone was seen only once. The CDR3 DNA reads TGTGCCTGGAGATTGACAGAAACCATGAACACTGAAGCTTTCTTT. It is translated as CAWRLTETMNTEAFF. The gene calls are TRBV30 and TRBJ1-1; D perhaps matches TRBD1 (5 bases). The V end lost 3 bases, the J end lost 0 bases, and 14 bases lay between the germline ends. Germline CDR1 reads GTSNPN; CDR2 reads SVGIG (reference sequence). This CDR3 contains 15 residues. Full variable domain (rest looked up from reference TRBV30 and TRBJ1-1): SQTIHQWPATLVQPVGSPLSLECTVEGTSNPNLYWYRQAAGRGLQLLFYSVGIGQISSEVPQNLSASRPQDRQFILSSKKLLLSDSGFYLCAWRLTETMNTEAFFGQGTRLTVV.

The genes are TRBV4-2 and TRBJ2-3; possible D gene TRBD1, 6 bases. The CDR3 consists of 14 residues. V lost 3 bases and J lost 3, with 10 bases in between. The V gene's germline CDR1 is LGHNA and CDR2 YNFKEQ. The CDR3 is CASSHTTGTDTQYF. CDR3 nucleotides: TGTGCCAGCAGCCACACAACAGGGACAGATACGCAGTATTTT.

The CDR3 sequence: CASRMTGGAFF. CDR3 bases: TGTGCCAGTAGGATGACAGGGGGAGCTTTCTTT. The rearrangement links TRBV19 to TRBJ1-1, with 9 nucleotides matching TRBD1. V gave up 6 bases and J gave up 10 bases; unmatched junction bases: 3. The CDR3 contains 11 residues. Germline V lookup: CDR1 LNHDA, CDR2 SQIVND (reference sequence).

The chain has TRBV7-2 and TRBJ2-5; TRBD2 matches at 10 bases. This CDR3 contains 16 residues. V trimming: 4 bases; J trimming: 4 bases; junction bases outside the gene matches: 9. Germline-derived CDR1 and CDR2 are SGHTA and FQGNSA. The chain's CDR3 is CASSSSSGGEGETQYF. DNA for the CDR3: TGTGCCAGCAGCTCCAGCAGCGGGGGGGAGGGAGAGACCCAGTACTTC.

The V and J genes are TRBV30 and TRBJ1-5, with D uncertain. Per germline, CDR1 GTSNPN and CDR2 SVGIG (reference sequence). The CDR3 runs to 13 residues. The germline V and J ends were trimmed by 0 bases and 7 bases, with 10 bases remaining between them. CDR3 protein: CAWSVSGTQPQHF. CDR3 bases: TGTGCCTGGAGTGTCTCAGGTACCCAGCCCCAGCATTTT.

This clone came up once. The V and J genes are TRBV2 and TRBJ1-5; TRBD1 aligns across 9 bases. After removal of 3 bases from V and 5 bases from J, the junction contained 8 bases not matched to a gene. CDR1 is SNHLY and CDR2 is FYNNEI in the germline V gene. The CDR3 length is 16 residues. Here the CDR3 DNA reads TGTGCCAGCAGTGAGGGCGGGGACAGGGAGTATCAGCCCCAGCATTTT. Translation: CASSEGGDREYQPQHF.